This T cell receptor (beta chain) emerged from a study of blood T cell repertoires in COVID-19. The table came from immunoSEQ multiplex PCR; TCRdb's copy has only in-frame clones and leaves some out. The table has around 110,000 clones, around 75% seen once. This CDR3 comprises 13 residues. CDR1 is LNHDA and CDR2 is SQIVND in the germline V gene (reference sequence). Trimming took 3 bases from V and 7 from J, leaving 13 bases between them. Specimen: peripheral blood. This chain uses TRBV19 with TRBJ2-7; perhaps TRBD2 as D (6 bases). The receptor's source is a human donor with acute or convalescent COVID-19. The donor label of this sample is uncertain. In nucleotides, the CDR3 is TGTGCCAGTAGTATGACTAGTGCGGGAGAGCAGTACTTC. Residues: CASSMTSAGEQYF. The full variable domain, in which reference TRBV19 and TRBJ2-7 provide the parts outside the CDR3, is DGGITQSPKYLFRKEGQNVTLSCEQNLNHDAMYWYRQDPGQGLRLIYYSQIVNDFQKGDIAEGYSVSREKKESFPLTVTSAQKNPTAFYLCASSMTSAGEQYFGPGTRLTVT.